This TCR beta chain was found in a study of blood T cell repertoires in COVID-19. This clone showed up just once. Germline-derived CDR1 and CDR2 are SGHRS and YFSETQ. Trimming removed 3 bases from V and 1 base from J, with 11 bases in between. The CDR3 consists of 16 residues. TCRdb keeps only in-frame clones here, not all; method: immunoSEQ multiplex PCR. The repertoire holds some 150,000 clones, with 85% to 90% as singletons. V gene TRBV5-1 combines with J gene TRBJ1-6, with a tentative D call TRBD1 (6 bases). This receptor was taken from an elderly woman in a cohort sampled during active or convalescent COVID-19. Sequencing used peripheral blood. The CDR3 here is CASSSQGDSYNSPLHF. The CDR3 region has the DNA TGCGCCAGCAGCTCACAGGGTGATTCCTATAATTCACCCCTCCACTTT.